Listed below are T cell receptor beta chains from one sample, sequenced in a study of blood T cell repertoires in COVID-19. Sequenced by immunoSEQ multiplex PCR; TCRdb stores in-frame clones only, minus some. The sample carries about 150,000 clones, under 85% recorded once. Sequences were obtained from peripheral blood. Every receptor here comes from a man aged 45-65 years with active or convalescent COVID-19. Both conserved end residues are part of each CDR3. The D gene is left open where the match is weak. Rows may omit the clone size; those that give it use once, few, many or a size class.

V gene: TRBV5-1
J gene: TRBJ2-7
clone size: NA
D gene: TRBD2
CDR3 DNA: TGCGCCACCCACTCCGGGACTAGCGTTTACGAGCAGTACTTC
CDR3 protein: CATHSGTSVYEQYF

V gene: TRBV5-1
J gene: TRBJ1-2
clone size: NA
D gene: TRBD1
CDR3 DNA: TGCGCCAGCAGCTCAGGGGGCGACTATGGCTACACCTTC
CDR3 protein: CASSSGGDYGYTF

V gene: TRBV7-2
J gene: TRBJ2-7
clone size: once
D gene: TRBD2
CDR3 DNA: TGTGCCAGCAGCTCCGTGAAGGGACTACACGAGCAGTACTTC
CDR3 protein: CASSSVKGLHEQYF

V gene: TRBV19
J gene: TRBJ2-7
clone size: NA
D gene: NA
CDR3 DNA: TGTGCCAGTAGTATCGCACTAGCTTCTTTGTACGAGCAGTACTTC
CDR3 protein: CASSIALASLYEQYF

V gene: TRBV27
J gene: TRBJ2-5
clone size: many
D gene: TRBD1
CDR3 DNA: TGTGCCAGCAGTCCCCAGACAGGGGGTCAAGAGACCCAGTACTTC
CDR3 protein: CASSPQTGGQETQYF

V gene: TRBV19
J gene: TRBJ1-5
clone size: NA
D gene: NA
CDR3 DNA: TGTGCCAGTAGTATAGTTTCGGATCAGCCCCAGCATTTT
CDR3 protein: CASSIVSDQPQHF

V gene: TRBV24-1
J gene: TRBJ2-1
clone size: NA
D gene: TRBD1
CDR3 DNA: TGTGCCACCAGTGACCTTACAGGGGGGATCGACAATGAGCAGTTCTTC
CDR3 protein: CATSDLTGGIDNEQFF

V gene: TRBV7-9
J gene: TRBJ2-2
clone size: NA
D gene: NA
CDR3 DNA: TGTGCCAGCAGCTTAGCCGCCGGACTACCCCACACCGGGGAGCTGTTTTTT
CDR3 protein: CASSLAAGLPHTGELFF

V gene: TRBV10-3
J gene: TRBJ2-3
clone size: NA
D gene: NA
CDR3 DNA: TGTGCCATCACGGGAGTCTTGGCAGATACGCAGTATTTT
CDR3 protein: CAITGVLADTQYF

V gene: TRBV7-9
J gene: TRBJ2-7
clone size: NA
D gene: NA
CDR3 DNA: TGTGCCAGCAGTTTTGACTCGACGAGCTCCTACGAGCAGTACTTC
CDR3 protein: CASSFDSTSSYEQYF

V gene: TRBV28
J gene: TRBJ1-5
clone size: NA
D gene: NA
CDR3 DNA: TGTGCCAGCGGTACTCGGGTTAGCAATCAGCCCCAGCATTTT
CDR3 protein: CASGTRVSNQPQHF

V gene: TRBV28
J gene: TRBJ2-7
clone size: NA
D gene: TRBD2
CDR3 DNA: TGTGCCAGCAGTACTAGCGGAGGCTACGAGCAGTACTTC
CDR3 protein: CASSTSGGYEQYF

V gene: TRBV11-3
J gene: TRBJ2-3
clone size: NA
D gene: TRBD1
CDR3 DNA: TGTGCCAGCAGCTTAGATGGAGGACAGGGGGCAGAAGGCACAGATACGCAGTATTTT
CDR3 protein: CASSLDGGQGAEGTDTQYF

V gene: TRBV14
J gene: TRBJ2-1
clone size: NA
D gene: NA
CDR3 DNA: TGTGCCAGCAGCCGAGGAGGAGGGCCATACAATGAGCAGTTCTTC
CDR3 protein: CASSRGGGPYNEQFF

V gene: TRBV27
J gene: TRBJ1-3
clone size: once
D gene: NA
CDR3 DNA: TGTGCCAGCAGTTTCGGTGGCTCTGGAAACACCATATATTTT
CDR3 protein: CASSFGGSGNTIYF

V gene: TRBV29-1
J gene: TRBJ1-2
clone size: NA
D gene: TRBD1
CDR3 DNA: TGCAGCGTTGATGCGGATCGGGACAGCCTTTATGGCTACACCTTC
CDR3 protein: CSVDADRDSLYGYTF

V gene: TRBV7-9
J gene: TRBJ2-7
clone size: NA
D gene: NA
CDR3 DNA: TGTGCCAGCAGCCCTAGCTACGAGCAGTACTTC
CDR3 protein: CASSPSYEQYF

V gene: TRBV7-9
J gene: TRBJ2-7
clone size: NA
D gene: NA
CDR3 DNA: TGTGCCAGCAGCTCTGGTGGGACCGCAGGGGCGAGCTCCTACGAGCAGTACTTC
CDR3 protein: CASSSGGTAGASSYEQYF

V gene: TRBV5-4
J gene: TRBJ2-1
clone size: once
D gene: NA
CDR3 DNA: TGTGCCAGCAGCTTGGAAGCAGGGGATGAGCAGTTCTTC
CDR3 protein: CASSLEAGDEQFF

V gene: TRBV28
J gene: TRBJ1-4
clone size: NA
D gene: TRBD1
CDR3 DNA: TGTGCCAGCAGTTCCTCGGGACAGTTTAATGAAAAACTGTTTTTT
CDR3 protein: CASSSSGQFNEKLFF

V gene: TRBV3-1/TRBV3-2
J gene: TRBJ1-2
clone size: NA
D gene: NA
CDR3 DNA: TGTGCCAGCAGCCCCCCCGACAGCCTCTATGGCTACACCTTC
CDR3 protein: CASSPPDSLYGYTF

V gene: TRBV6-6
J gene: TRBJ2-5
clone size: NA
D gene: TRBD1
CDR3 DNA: TGTGCCAGCAGTTACGTGAGGCAGGGGGAGGAGACCCAGTACTTC
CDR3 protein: CASSYVRQGEETQYF

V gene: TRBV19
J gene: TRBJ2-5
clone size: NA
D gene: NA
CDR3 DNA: TGTGCCAGTAGCCCGATCGGGGGGCCAGAGACCCAGTACTTC
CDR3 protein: CASSPIGGPETQYF

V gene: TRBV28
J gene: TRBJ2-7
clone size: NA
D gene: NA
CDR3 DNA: TGTGCCAGCAGTCCGGCCTACGAGCAGTACTTC
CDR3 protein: CASSPAYEQYF

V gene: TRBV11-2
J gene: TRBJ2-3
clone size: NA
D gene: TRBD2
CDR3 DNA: TGTGCCAGCAGCTTAGTAGCGGGAGGGAGCACAGATACGCAGTATTTT
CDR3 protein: CASSLVAGGSTDTQYF

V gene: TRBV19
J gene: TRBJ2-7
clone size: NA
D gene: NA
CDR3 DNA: TGTGCCAGTAGTGGAGACAGGACCTACGAGCAGTACTTC
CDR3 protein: CASSGDRTYEQYF

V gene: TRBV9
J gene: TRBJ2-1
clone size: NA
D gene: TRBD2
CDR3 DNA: TGTGCCAGCAGCGTAGGAGGCGGGGGGAACCTCAATGAGCAGTTCTTC
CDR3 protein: CASSVGGGGNLNEQFF

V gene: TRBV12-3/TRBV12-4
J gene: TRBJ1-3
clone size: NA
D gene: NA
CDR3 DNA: TGTGCCAGCAGCCAGACAGGAAACACCATATATTTT
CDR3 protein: CASSQTGNTIYF

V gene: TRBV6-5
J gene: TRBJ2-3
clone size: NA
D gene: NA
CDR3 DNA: TGTGCCAGCAGTTACATTGCGGGGTCTAGCACAGATACGCAGTATTTT
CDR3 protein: CASSYIAGSSTDTQYF

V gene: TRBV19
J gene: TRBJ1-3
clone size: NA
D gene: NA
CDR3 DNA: TGTGCCAGTAGTACCCGGGGGGGAACCGGAAACACCATATATTTT
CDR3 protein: CASSTRGGTGNTIYF

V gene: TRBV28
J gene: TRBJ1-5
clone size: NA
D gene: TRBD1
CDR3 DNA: TGTGCCAGCAGTTTATTGTCAGGGGGCTTAGGCAATCAGCCCCAGCATTTT
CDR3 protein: CASSLLSGGLGNQPQHF

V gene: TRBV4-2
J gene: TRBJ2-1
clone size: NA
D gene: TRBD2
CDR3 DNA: TGTGCCAGCAGCCAAGATAGTCCAGCGGGAGGGCCAGGGCGTAAGGAGCAGTTCTTC
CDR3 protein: CASSQDSPAGGPGRKEQFF

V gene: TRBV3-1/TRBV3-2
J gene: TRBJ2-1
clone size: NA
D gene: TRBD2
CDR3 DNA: TGTGCCAGCAGCCAAGGGGGTAGCGGGCCTAGCTCCTACAATGAGCAGTTCTTC
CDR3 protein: CASSQGGSGPSSYNEQFF

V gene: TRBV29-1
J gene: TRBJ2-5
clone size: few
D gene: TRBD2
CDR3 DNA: TGCAGCGTTGTTTACGGGGGGGAGACCCAGTACTTC
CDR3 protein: CSVVYGGETQYF

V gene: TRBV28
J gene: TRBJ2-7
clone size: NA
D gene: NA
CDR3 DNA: TGTGCCAGCAGTTTAAGGCAGGGCTCCTACGAGCAGTACTTC
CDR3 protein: CASSLRQGSYEQYF

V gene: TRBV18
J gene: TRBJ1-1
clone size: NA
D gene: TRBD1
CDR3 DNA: TGTGCCAGCTCACCACTGAACAGGGGGCAAGCTGAAGCTTTCTTT
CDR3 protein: CASSPLNRGQAEAFF

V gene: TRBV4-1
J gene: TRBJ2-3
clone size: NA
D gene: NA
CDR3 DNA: TGCGCCAGCAGCCAAAATATGGCTAGCTACGATACGCAGTATTTT
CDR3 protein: CASSQNMASYDTQYF

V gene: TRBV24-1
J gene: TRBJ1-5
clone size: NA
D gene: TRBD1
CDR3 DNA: TGTGCCACCAGTGGCCCTGACAGGGGAGGTCAGCCCCAGCATTTT
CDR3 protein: CATSGPDRGGQPQHF

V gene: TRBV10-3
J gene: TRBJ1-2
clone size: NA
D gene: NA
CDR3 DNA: TGTGCCATCAGTGGGGACACCCCCTCCGGCTATGGCTACACCTTC
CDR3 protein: CAISGDTPSGYGYTF

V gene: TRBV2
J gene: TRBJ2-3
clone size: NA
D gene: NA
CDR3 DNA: TGTGCCAGCAAGACGTCAGGGGTCACAGATACGCAGTATTTT
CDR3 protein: CASKTSGVTDTQYF

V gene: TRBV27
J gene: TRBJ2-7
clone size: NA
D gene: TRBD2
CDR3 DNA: TGTGCCAGCAGTTCGGTAGCGGGAGTGCAACGGGAGCAGTACTTC
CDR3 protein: CASSSVAGVQREQYF

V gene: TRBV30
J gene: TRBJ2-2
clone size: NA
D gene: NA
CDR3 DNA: TGTGCCTGGAGGGGCTACTCTTACACCGGGGAGCTGTTTTTT
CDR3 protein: CAWRGYSYTGELFF

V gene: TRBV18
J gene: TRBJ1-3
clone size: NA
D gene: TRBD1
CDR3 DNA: TGTGCCAGCTCACCAGGACAGGGGCCTGGAAACACCATATATTTT
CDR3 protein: CASSPGQGPGNTIYF